One and the same sample provided the 8 T cell receptor beta chains below, sequenced in a study of shared clonotypes between healthy human individuals. Sequenced by immunoSEQ multiplex PCR; TCRdb stores in-frame clones only, minus some. The repertoire consists of about 2.3 million clones, with around 90% occurring once and the leading ten covering about 0.36%. The specimen sequenced was naive CD4+ T cells from PBMCs. The subset: CD45RA+ positively selected. These receptors all stem from a man aged 18 to 30 in good health. Some clones in this sample may be carry-over from other donors' samples.

The rearrangement links TRBV5-1 to TRBJ2-2; D remains unclear. This CDR3 has 16 residues. The V and J ends lost 1 base and 6 bases respectively, with 16 bases between them. The germline gives CDR1 SGHRS, CDR2 YFSETQ. CDR3 nucleotide sequence: TGCGCCAGCAGCTTGTTCGCTGGCTCAAAGGCCGGGGAGCTGTTTTTT. It codes for CASSLFAGSKAGELFF.

The chain uses TRBV5-1 and TRBJ2-5; perhaps TRBD1 as D (5 bases). Germline V lookup: CDR1 SGHRS, CDR2 YFSETQ. CDR3 length equals 14 residues. V lost 0 bases and J lost 4, with 10 bases in between. The CDR3 region is CASSLAQQVETQYF. DNA for the CDR3: TGCGCCAGCAGCTTGGCCCAACAGGTAGAGACCCAGTACTTC. Together with reference TRBV5-1 and TRBJ2-5, the CDR3 gives the full variable domain: KAGVTQTPRYLIKTRGQQVTLSCSPISGHRSVSWYQQTPGQGLQFLFEYFSETQRNKGNFPGRFSGRQFSNSRSEMNVSTLELGDSALYLCASSLAQQVETQYFGPGTRLLVL.

The chain employs TRBV11-2 and TRBJ2-5; the match to TRBD1 covers 9 bases. The V segment lost 5 bases and the J segment 5 bases; nucleotides outside the gene matches: 9. Germline V lookup: CDR1 SGHAT, CDR2 FQNNGV. The CDR3 consists of 15 residues. The CDR3: CASSTRQGESETQYF. The CDR3 bases are TGTGCCAGCAGCACCCGACAGGGGGAAAGTGAGACCCAGTACTTC. Looking up the rest from reference TRBV11-2 and TRBJ2-5 gives the full variable domain: EAGVAQSPRYKIIEKRQSVAFWCNPISGHATLYWYQQILGQGPKLLIQFQNNGVVDDSQLPKDRFSAERLKGVDSTLKIQPAKLEDSAVYLCASSTRQGESETQYFGPGTRLLVL.

The chain has TRBV18 and TRBJ2-3; the match to TRBD2 covers 12 bases. V was clipped by 3 bases and J by 4 bases; unmatched bases: 5. CDR3 length equals 16 residues. The germline V gene has CDR1 KGHSH and CDR2 LQKENI. As DNA, the CDR3 is TGTGCCAGCTCACCGAGACTAGCGGGAGCCCCAGATACGCAGTATTTT. Residues: CASSPRLAGAPDTQYF.

As regards this clone: Other nucleotide sequences from this sample produce the same CDR3. This chain links TRBV9 with TRBJ2-1; 10 bases are a match to TRBD2. CDR3 length equals 16 residues. V shed 2 bases, J shed 0 bases, and the junction held 2 bases outside the gene matches. Looked up from germline, CDR1 is SGDLS and CDR2 is YYNGEE. The CDR3, as DNA: TGTGCCAGCAGCGTTAGCGGGAGGTCCTCCTACAATGAGCAGTTCTTC. Translated: CASSVSGRSSYNEQFF.

The V and J genes are TRBV9 and TRBJ2-6; D is undetermined. Per the germline V gene, CDR1 is SGDLS and CDR2 is YYNGEE. V was shortened by 2 bases and J by 0 bases, with 6 bases between the two germline ends. The CDR3 has 15 residues. CDR3 sequence reads: CASSVHSSGANVLTF. The CDR3 DNA reads as TGTGCCAGCAGCGTCCACAGCTCTGGGGCCAACGTCCTGACTTTC.

The J gene is TRBJ2-5, the V gene TRBV5-6, with D possibly TRBD1 on 5 matching bases. The germline V gene has CDR1 SGHDT and CDR2 YYEEEE. The CDR3 is 15 residues long. The V end was cut by 2 bases, the J end by 5 bases, with 16 bases between. CDR3 DNA: TGTGCCAGCAGCTTTAATAGGCAGGGTTCGGAGACCCAGTACTTC. Its protein product is CASSFNRQGSETQYF.

This chain uses TRBV6-5 with TRBJ1-5, with D perhaps TRBD1 (5 bases). The germline CDR1 and CDR2 sequences are MNHEY and SVGAGI. Deletions cut 5 bases from V and 8 bases from J, with 16 bases between. The CDR3 is made up of 14 amino acids. CDR3 region: CASSPRGRGEPQHF. The CDR3 coding sequence is TGTGCCAGCAGTCCCCGAGGGAGGGGAGAGCCCCAGCATTTT.